The rows below give T cell receptor beta chains drawn from one sample of a study of shared clonotypes between healthy human individuals. The data were produced by immunoSEQ multiplex PCR, yet TCRdb's version contains in-frame clones alone and is incomplete. The sample has about 2,200,000 clones, under 95% seen once. Sample: naive CD8+ T cells from PBMCs. These receptors originate from a man aged 18 to 30 in good health. Some clones in this sample may be carry-over from other donors' samples. CDR3s include the opening cysteine and the closing phenylalanine or tryptophan. Fields, in order: clone size, D gene, V gene, J gene, CDR3 protein, CDR3 DNA. D genes are given only for firm matches. Rows give clone size only sometimes, using once, few, many, or a class for an expanded clone.

NA	TRBD2	TRBV7-2	TRBJ2-5	CASSSRLAGSYQETQYF	TGTGCCAGCAGCTCCCGACTAGCGGGCTCATACCAAGAGACCCAGTACTTC
NA	NA	TRBV4-1	TRBJ1-5	CASSQVGGIPGNQPQHF	TGCGCCAGCAGCCAAGTCGGTGGCATTCCCGGCAATCAGCCCCAGCATTTT
NA	TRBD2	TRBV7-8	TRBJ2-3	CASSRGTSGREDTQYF	TGTGCCAGCAGCAGAGGGACTAGCGGGAGGGAAGATACGCAGTATTTT
NA	TRBD1	TRBV6-1	TRBJ2-3	CASSETDRGEADTQYF	TGTGCCAGCAGTGAAACGGACAGGGGAGAAGCAGATACGCAGTATTTT
few	NA	TRBV6-6	TRBJ1-3	CASSYGRERAGNTIYF	TGTGCCAGCAGTTACGGCCGGGAGCGGGCTGGAAACACCATATATTTT
NA	NA	TRBV19	TRBJ2-1	CASSSQGSFNEQFF	TGTGCCAGTAGCTCTCAGGGTTCTTTCAATGAGCAGTTCTTC
NA	NA	TRBV5-6	TRBJ1-5	CASSAGVINQPQHF	TGTGCCAGCAGCGCCGGGGTGATTAATCAGCCCCAGCATTTT
NA	NA	TRBV19	TRBJ2-3	CASSYFFQGVTDTQYF	TGTGCCAGTAGTTACTTTTTTCAGGGCGTCACAGATACGCAGTATTTT
few	NA	TRBV9	TRBJ1-1	CASSVGGSTEAFF	TGTGCCAGCAGCGTAGGTGGTAGCACTGAAGCTTTCTTT
NA	NA	TRBV15	TRBJ1-5	CATSGTLQPQHF	TGTGCCACCAGCGGGACCCTTCAGCCCCAGCATTTT
once	NA	TRBV27	TRBJ2-1	CASISLQTYNEQFF	TGTGCCAGCATTTCCCTCCAGACCTACAATGAGCAGTTCTTC
NA	NA	TRBV9	TRBJ2-2	CASSVEGYLAGGELFF	TGTGCCAGCAGCGTAGAGGGATACCTGGCTGGGGGGGAGCTGTTTTTT
once	NA	TRBV7-2	TRBJ1-2	CASSFRGDHTPYGYTF	TGTGCCAGCAGCTTTAGGGGGGACCACACCCCCTATGGCTACACCTTC
NA	TRBD1	TRBV4-1	TRBJ2-5	CASSQERPGGETQYF	TGCGCCAGCAGCCAAGAACGACCAGGGGGAGAGACCCAGTACTTC
NA	TRBD1	TRBV7-9	TRBJ1-2	CASARTGGLNYGYTF	TGTGCCAGCGCTAGGACAGGGGGCCTTAACTATGGCTACACCTTC
once	TRBD1	TRBV29-1	TRBJ2-1	CSVDLRDRGFYNEQFF	TGCAGCGTTGACCTCCGGGACAGGGGGTTCTACAATGAGCAGTTCTTC
NA	NA	TRBV6-7	TRBJ2-4	CASSTLLGVGEAKNIQYF	TGTGCCAGCAGTACCCTTCTAGGGGTGGGCGAGGCCAAAAACATTCAGTACTTC
NA	TRBD1	TRBV6-1	TRBJ1-1	CASSEGNRGPNTEAFF	TGTGCCAGCAGTGAAGGGAACAGGGGGCCGAACACTGAAGCTTTCTTT
NA	NA	TRBV5-1	TRBJ1-1	CASSLRQNTEAFF	TGCGCCAGCAGCTTACGACAGAACACTGAAGCTTTCTTT
NA	NA	TRBV19	TRBJ1-2	CASSIRGIRTSNYGYTF	TGTGCCAGTAGTATAAGAGGAATAAGGACTTCGAACTATGGCTACACCTTC
NA	TRBD2	TRBV29-1	TRBJ2-3	CSVRPGLAQDTQYF	TGCAGCGTCCGTCCGGGACTAGCACAAGATACGCAGTATTTT
once	TRBD2	TRBV9	TRBJ2-2	CASSVGLAGGLTGELFF	TGTGCCAGCAGCGTAGGGCTAGCGGGAGGTCTAACCGGGGAGCTGTTTTTT
NA	NA	TRBV4-1	TRBJ2-4	CASSQEAFKNIQYF	TGCGCCAGCAGCCAAGAGGCATTTAAAAACATTCAGTACTTC
NA	TRBD1	TRBV7-9	TRBJ2-7	CASSFGPGGNEQYF	TGTGCCAGCAGCTTTGGGCCAGGGGGTAACGAGCAGTACTTC
NA	TRBD1	TRBV9	TRBJ1-4	CASSVEGTGGHEKLFF	TGTGCCAGCAGCGTAGAGGGGACAGGGGGCCATGAAAAACTGTTTTTT
NA	NA	TRBV4-3	TRBJ2-7	CASSQDFLAPLNEQYF	TGCGCCAGCAGCCAAGACTTTCTAGCGCCATTAAACGAGCAGTACTTC